What follows are 7 T cell receptor beta chains derived from one specimen sequenced in a study of shared T cell receptors in the human thymus. TCRdb's copy holds only in-frame clones and misses some; the assay was immunoSEQ multiplex PCR. This sample has about 380,000 clones, with 85% to 95% found just once. Sequenced: thymocytes. These TCRs come from a human donor.

The genes are TRBV28 and TRBJ1-2; possibly TRBD1 for D (6 bases). In germline, CDR1 is MDHEN, CDR2 SYDVKM. The CDR3 has 12 amino acids. V was trimmed by 6 bases and J by 4 bases, leaving 9 bases between them. This CDR3 reads CASREGVYGYTF. The CDR3 DNA follows: TGTGCCAGCAGGGAGGGGGTCTATGGCTACACCTTC.

V usage is TRBV9 and J usage is TRBJ1-3; the D is unclear. The CDR3 totals 13 residues. Germline V gene lookup returns CDR1 SGDLS and CDR2 YYNGEE. V lost 5 bases and J 0 bases, leaving 6 bases between the germline ends. The CDR3 spells CASSGTSGNTIYF. CDR3 DNA sequence: TGTGCCAGCAGTGGAACCTCTGGAAACACCATATATTTT. The variable domain in full, with the rest retrieved from reference TRBV9 and TRBJ1-3, is DSGVTQTPKHLITATGQRVTLRCSPRSGDLSVYWYQQSLDQGLQFLIQYYNGEERAKGNILERFSAQQFPDLHSELNLSSLELGDSALYFCASSGTSGNTIYFGEGSWLTVV.

The chain uses TRBV6-1 and TRBJ1-5, with no clear D. CDR1 MNHNS and CDR2 SASEGT come from the germline V gene. V was clipped by 1 base and J by 2 bases, with 9 bases between them. The CDR3 runs to 15 residues. This CDR3 reads CASSEEPGGNQPQHF. CDR3 in DNA: TGTGCCAGCAGTGAAGAACCGGGCGGCAATCAGCCCCAGCATTTT.

The chain is built from TRBV6-5 and TRBJ1-2; 7 nucleotides match TRBD1. The CDR3 length is 16 residues. CDR1 and CDR2 from the germline V gene are MNHEY and SVGAGI. V trimming: 2 bases; J trimming: 4 bases; junction bases outside the gene matches: 10. The CDR3 spells CASSYRGQAHFYGYTF. The CDR3 DNA reads as TGTGCCAGCAGTTACCGCGGACAGGCCCATTTCTATGGCTACACCTTC.

This chain connects TRBV27 to TRBJ1-1, with D tentatively TRBD1 (5 bases). The CDR3 runs to 15 residues. From germline, CDR1 is MNHEY and CDR2 SMNVEV (reference sequence). The ends were cut back, 2 bases at V and 1 base at J, with 11 bases in the middle. The CDR3 DNA reads TGTGCCAGCAGTTTAATGACAGCAAAGAACACTGAAGCTTTCTTT. This sequence encodes CASSLMTAKNTEAFF.

The chain joins TRBV4-2 to TRBJ2-7, with 9 bases that match TRBD2. This CDR3 region has 16 residues. The germline V gene has CDR1 LGHNA and CDR2 YNFKEQ. The V segment lost 1 base and the J segment 1 base; nucleotides outside the gene matches: 5. DNA for the CDR3: TGTGCCAGCAGCCAAGCCTCCCTAGCGGGATCCTACGAGCAGTACTTC. This codes for CASSQASLAGSYEQYF.

The chain joins TRBV20-1 to TRBJ2-3; no firm D call. This CDR3 has 11 residues. Trimming removed 1 base from V and 7 bases from J, with 6 bases in between. Per the germline V gene, CDR1 is DFQATT and CDR2 is SNEGSKA (reference sequence). The CDR3 region is CSARVRYTQYF. CDR3 sequence (DNA): TGCAGTGCTAGAGTGCGATATACGCAGTATTTT.